The 15 T cell receptor beta chains given below trace back to one sample, sequenced in a study of blood T cell repertoires in COVID-19. TCRdb's copy holds only in-frame clones and misses some; the assay was immunoSEQ multiplex PCR. The sample consists of around 92,000 clones, around 74% of them appearing once. Sequencing used peripheral blood. All receptors derive from a man between 70 and 80 years old with COVID-19, enrolled during active disease.

This clone was seen a few times. The chain employs TRBV7-8 and TRBJ1-5; D is ambiguous. Germline V CDR1 and CDR2: SGHVS, FQNEAQ. Trimming took 4 bases from V and 3 from J, leaving 19 bases between them. This CDR3 spans 17 amino acids. CDR3 sequence (DNA): TGTGCCAGCAGCTCAACCAGAGGGTTCCAACCCAATCAGCCCCAGCATTTT. Translating gives CASSSTRGFQPNQPQHF.

The genes are TRBV5-1 and TRBJ1-2; 9 bases agree with TRBD1. CDR1 and CDR2 from the germline V gene are SGHRS and YFSETQ. The V gene end was trimmed by 0 bases and the J gene end by 8 bases; junction bases not matched to a gene: 5. The CDR3 sequence is 14 residues long. The CDR3 DNA reads as TGCGCCAGCAGCTTGGTACAGGGGGCGGGCGGCTACACCTTC. Translated: CASSLVQGAGGYTF. The full variable domain, with the rest looked up from reference TRBV5-1 and TRBJ1-2, is KAGVTQTPRYLIKTRGQQVTLSCSPISGHRSVSWYQQTPGQGLQFLFEYFSETQRNKGNFPGRFSGRQFSNSRSEMNVSTLELGDSALYLCASSLVQGAGGYTFGSGTRLTVV.

This clone has a single count. The rearrangement uses TRBV7-6 and TRBJ2-3, with D possibly TRBD1 on 5 matching bases. The germline V and J ends were trimmed by 5 bases and 3 bases, with 12 bases remaining between them. The CDR3 loop spans 14 amino acids. Germline assignment: CDR1 SGHVS and CDR2 FNYEAQ. This chain's CDR3 is CASSQGSYTDTQYF. For the CDR3, the DNA is TGTGCCAGCAGCCAGGGATCTTATACAGATACGCAGTATTTT. The full variable domain, completed using reference TRBV7-6 and TRBJ2-3, is GAGVSQSPRYKVTKRGQDVALRCDPISGHVSLYWYRQALGQGPEFLTYFNYEAQQDKSGLPNDRFSAERPEGSISTLTIQRTEQRDSAMYRCASSQGSYTDTQYFGPGTRLTVL.

The chain employs TRBV4-3 and TRBJ2-3, with 9 bases that match TRBD2. The CDR3 spans 17 residues. Trimming took 1 base from V and 5 from J; bases not matched to a gene: 10. Germline V gene sequence: CDR1 LGHNA, CDR2 YSLEER. CDR3 sequence: CASSQGGGRAYGDTQYF. Written as DNA, the CDR3 is TGCGCCAGCAGCCAAGGCGGCGGGAGGGCCTATGGAGATACGCAGTATTTT.

This clone was observed a handful of times. This sequence joins TRBV7-2 and TRBJ1-1; D remains ambiguous. Per the germline V gene, CDR1 is SGHTA and CDR2 is FQGNSA. V was clipped by 5 bases and J by 0 bases, with 7 bases between them. The CDR3 runs to 13 residues. As DNA, the CDR3 is TGTGCCAGCAGCCCGAGGCTGAACACTGAAGCTTTCTTT. Protein product: CASSPRLNTEAFF.

The V and J genes are TRBV28 and TRBJ1-1; TRBD1 matches 8 bases. The J segment lost 4 bases and the V segment lost 6 bases, leaving 4 bases of the junction unmatched. Germline V gives CDR1 MDHEN, CDR2 SYDVKM. The CDR3 spans 13 residues. The CDR3 sequence is CASSRGRFTEAFF. The CDR3 bases are TGTGCCAGCAGCAGGGGGCGTTTCACTGAAGCTTTCTTT. The variable domain in full, completed from reference TRBV28 and TRBJ1-1, reads DVKVTQSSRYLVKRTGEKVFLECVQDMDHENMFWYRQDPGLGLRLIYFSYDVKMKEKGDIPEGYSVSREKKERFSLILESASTNQTSMYLCASSRGRFTEAFFGQGTRLTVV.

This clone showed up just once. The rearrangement uses TRBV27 and TRBJ1-2, with TRBD1 matching over 11 bases. The germline V gene encodes CDR1 MNHEY and CDR2 SMNVEV (reference sequence). With 6 bases clipped from V and 8 bases from J, the junction kept 14 bases outside the gene matches. This CDR3 comprises 16 residues. CDR3 nucleotides: TGTGCCAGCAGACATACCACCGGACAGGGGGCTTACGGCTACACCTTC. Translated, it gives CASRHTTGQGAYGYTF.

CDR3 in DNA: TGCAGTGCTAGTCGGGGGGTTGATGAAAAACTGTTTTTT. Translating gives CSASRGVDEKLFF. J is TRBJ1-4 and V is TRBV20-1, with D tentatively TRBD1 (5 bases). Germline CDR1 and CDR2: DFQATT and SNEGSKA (reference sequence). The length of the CDR3 is 13 residues. V dropped 3 bases and J dropped 6 bases, with 11 bases sitting between them.

The chain joins TRBV19 to TRBJ1-5, with 7 bases matching TRBD1. From germline, CDR1 is LNHDA and CDR2 SQIVND (reference sequence). The CDR3 has 15 residues. V lost 7 bases to trimming and J lost 8 bases; unmatched junction nucleotides: 14. CDR3 in amino acids: CASIRTGADLKPQHF. Here the CDR3 DNA reads TGTGCCAGTATCCGGACAGGAGCAGATTTGAAGCCCCAGCATTTT.

The chain has TRBV3-1 (or the pseudogene TRBV3-2) and TRBJ2-3; no definite D call. The CDR3 spans 13 residues. In germline, CDR1 is LGHDT, CDR2 YNNKEL (reference sequence). V lost 4 bases, J lost 4 bases, and 9 bases lay in between. The CDR3 region is CASSPSLSDTQYF. The CDR3 region has the DNA TGTGCCAGCAGCCCGTCCCTATCAGATACGCAGTATTTT.

Details on this clone: One junction end does not reproduce the germline sequence, and a read error may be involved. The CDR3 DNA sequence: TGTGCCCTCAGACAGGGGGCGAACACCGGGGAGCTGTTTTTT. This codes for CALRQGANTGELFF. V and J are TRBV10-3 and TRBJ2-2, with 9 bases identical to TRBD1. Per the germline V gene, CDR1 is ENHRY and CDR2 is SYGVKD. This CDR3 region has 14 residues.

V usage is TRBV30 and J usage is TRBJ2-7, with 7 bases fitting TRBD2. CDR1 is GTSNPN and CDR2 is SVGIG in the germline V gene (reference sequence). The junction had 4 bases not matched to a gene; V was cut back by 3 bases and J by 2 bases. The CDR3 has 13 residues. The CDR3 reads CAWSPGLTYEQYF. CDR3 nucleotide sequence: TGTGCCTGGAGCCCGGGACTAACCTACGAGCAGTACTTC.

Comments on this clone: The identical CDR3 is also encoded by other nucleotide sequences in the sample. The chain carries TRBV28 and TRBJ1-5, with 7 bases that match TRBD1. The CDR3 totals 15 residues. The V segment lost 5 bases and the J segment 2 bases; nucleotides outside the gene matches: 6. CDR1 is MDHEN, CDR2 SYDVKM, per germline. CDR3 sequence: CASSPAGGGNQPQHF. In DNA, the CDR3 is TGTGCCAGCAGTCCCGCAGGGGGTGGCAATCAGCCCCAGCATTTT. Using reference TRBV28 and TRBJ1-5 for the parts outside the CDR3, the full variable domain is DVKVTQSSRYLVKRTGEKVFLECVQDMDHENMFWYRQDPGLGLRLIYFSYDVKMKEKGDIPEGYSVSREKKERFSLILESASTNQTSMYLCASSPAGGGNQPQHFGDGTRLSIL.

V and J are TRBV2 and TRBJ1-1; D remains ambiguous. This CDR3 has 12 residues. Germline V gene data show CDR1 as SNHLY and CDR2 as FYNNEI. Trimming stripped 11 bases from V and 0 bases from J, with 10 bases between. The CDR3 coding sequence is TGTGCCGGGAGCCGATTGAACACTGAAGCTTTCTTT. It yields the protein CAGSRLNTEAFF.

This clone was seen only once. J is TRBJ2-1 and V is TRBV7-8; 9 nucleotides agree with TRBD2. The junction had 9 bases not matched to a gene; V was cut back by 1 base and J by 8 bases. CDR3 length: 16 residues. Germline V gene sequence: CDR1 SGHVS, CDR2 FQNEAQ. The CDR3 is CASSLEGASGIYEQFF. The CDR3 nucleotides read TGTGCCAGCAGCTTAGAAGGGGCTAGCGGGATATATGAGCAGTTCTTC. The full variable domain, in which reference TRBV7-8 and TRBJ2-1 provide the parts outside the CDR3, is GAGVSQSPRYKVAKRGQDVALRCDPISGHVSLFWYQQALGQGPEFLTYFQNEAQLDKSGLPSDRFFAERPEGSVSTLKIQRTQQEDSAVYLCASSLEGASGIYEQFFGPGTRLTVL.